These 22 T cell receptor beta chains share one sample of origin, sequenced in a study of spatial heterogeneity in lung cancer. Notes on the study in general: Tumor mutation counts were tracked by expanded intratumoral alpha and beta TCR counts.

TCRdb processed the 5' RACE reads anew with MiXCR; each CDR3 protein has one entry. The sample yields some 23,000 distinct CDR3 sequences, 5% to 7% seen once. Their specific antigens are unknown. Stated time point: sample taken at primary tumor resection. The sample in question was lung tumor tissue, obtained at surgery. These receptors originate from a male donor with early-stage non-small cell lung cancer.

In this sample, this clonotype turned up a few times. The rearrangement joins TRBV13 to TRBJ2-1; 9 positions match TRBD2. The germline gives CDR1 PRHDT, CDR2 FYEKMQ (reference sequence). The CDR3 contains 18 residues. V lost 4 bases and J lost 7; bases outside the gene matches: 17. CDR3 sequence: CASSSREERGDHRNEQFF. The CDR3 DNA reads as TGTGCCAGCAGCTCCCGGGAGGAGCGGGGGGACCATAGGAATGAGCAGTTCTTC.

This clonotype has only a few counts. This rearrangement joins TRBV7-9 to TRBJ1-5, with TRBD1 identical over 9 bases. CDR3 size: 12 residues. V was clipped by 8 bases and J by 7 bases; unmatched bases: 3. Germline V gene lookup returns CDR1 SEHNR and CDR2 FQNEAQ (reference sequence). The CDR3 DNA sequence: TGTGCCAGCGGGACAGGGTACCAGCCCCAGCATTTT. It specifies CASGTGYQPQHF. Full variable domain (outside the CDR3, taken from reference TRBV7-9 and TRBJ1-5): DTGVSQNPRHKITKRGQNVTFRCDPISEHNRLYWYRQTLGQGPEFLTYFQNEAQLEKSRLLSDRFSAERPKGSFSTLEIQRTEQGDSAMYLCASGTGYQPQHFGDGTRLSIL.

The chain joins TRBV30 to TRBJ1-1; 10 nucleotides agree with TRBD1. The CDR3 loop spans 14 amino acids. Per the germline V gene, CDR1 is GTSNPN and CDR2 is SVGIG (reference sequence). V was pared by 0 bases and J by 5 bases, with 3 bases of the junction left unmatched. The CDR3 coding sequence is TGTGCCTGGAGTGTAGGACAGGGGGTTACTGAAGCTTTCTTT. This gives the protein CAWSVGQGVTEAFF. Based on the CDR3 plus reference TRBV30 and TRBJ1-1, the full variable domain is SQTIHQWPATLVQPVGSPLSLECTVEGTSNPNLYWYRQAAGRGLQLLFYSVGIGQISSEVPQNLSASRPQDRQFILSSKKLLLSDSGFYLCAWSVGQGVTEAFFGQGTRLTVV.

In this sample, this clonotype turned up many times. The chain couples TRBV12-3 or TRBV12-4 to TRBJ2-2; a weak D match, TRBD1 (6 bases). The CDR3 totals 14 residues. V lost 2 bases and J 7 bases, leaving 11 bases between the germline ends. The CDR3 bases are TGTGCCAGCAGTTTAAAGGGGGTGAGCGGGGAGCTGTTTTTT. Protein: CASSLKGVSGELFF.

This clonotype showed up many times. This rearrangement joins TRBV28 to TRBJ2-7; a possible D gene is TRBD1 (6 bases). There are 14 residues in the CDR3. Germline CDR1 reads MDHEN; CDR2 reads SYDVKM. V was clipped by 2 bases and J by 3 bases, with 11 bases between them. The CDR3 protein is CASSLGTRNYEQYF. The CDR3 bases are TGTGCCAGCAGTTTAGGGACAAGGAACTACGAGCAGTACTTC.

This clonotype was detected ten times or more. The chain couples TRBV2 to TRBJ2-1; D remains unclear. The germline CDR1 and CDR2 sequences are SNHLY and FYNNEI. The CDR3 totals 12 residues. Trimming pared 6 bases from V and 3 bases from J, leaving 6 bases between. The CDR3 nucleotides are TGTGCCAGCAGACCCGACTACAATGAGCAGTTCTTC. This gives the protein CASRPDYNEQFF. The full variable domain, completed using reference TRBV2 and TRBJ2-1, is EPEVTQTPSHQVTQMGQEVILRCVPISNHLYFYWYRQILGQKVEFLVSFYNNEISEKSEIFDDQFSVERPDGSNFTLKIRSTKLEDSAMYFCASRPDYNEQFFGPGTRLTVL.

In its sample, this clonotype was seen many times. CDR3 in DNA: TGTGCCAGCAGCCCCCCCGGGGGCCCCGAAAAACTGTTTTTT. It encodes CASSPPGGPEKLFF. The gene calls are TRBV7-2 and TRBJ1-4; D is perhaps TRBD1 (6 bases). The CDR3 spans 14 residues. The V gene lost 5 bases and the J gene lost 8 bases, with 15 bases spanning the gap. CDR1 and CDR2 from the germline V gene are SGHTA and FQGNSA.

A few counts support this clonotype. The chain has TRBV7-8 and TRBJ2-4; D call uncertain. This CDR3 comprises 15 residues. V gave up 4 bases and J gave up 1 base, with 11 bases separating them. Per the germline V gene, CDR1 is SGHVS and CDR2 is FQNEAQ. DNA of the CDR3: TGTGCCAGCAGCTCAGAACTGAGGGCCAAAAACATTCAGTACTTC. Its protein is CASSSELRAKNIQYF.

In the case of this clonotype: Since a much larger clone is just one base distant, this may be a read error. The J gene is TRBJ2-3, the V gene TRBV27; TRBD1 or TRBD2 may be the D gene (5 bases each). This CDR3 has 15 residues. Trimming removed 3 bases from V and 2 bases from J, with 12 bases in between. Germline assignment: CDR1 MNHEY and CDR2 SMNVEV (reference sequence). The CDR3 DNA reads as TGTGCCAGCAGTTTCCGGGGCTATGACACAGATACGCAGTATTTT. It specifies CASSFRGYDTDTQYF.

There are many counts of this clonotype. This chain links TRBV3-1 with TRBJ2-5, with 14 bases identical to TRBD2. This CDR3 region has 16 residues. V shed 5 bases and J 7 bases; nucleotides not matched to a gene: 9. The germline V gene has CDR1 LGHDT and CDR2 YNNKEL (reference sequence). CDR3 in DNA: TGTGCCAGCAGCTCACATCCGGGACTAGCGGGGGTGACCCAGTACTTC. Protein sequence: CASSSHPGLAGVTQYF.

This chain joins TRBV28 and TRBJ1-1, with 9 bases identical to TRBD1. The V segment lost 6 bases and the J segment 3 bases; nucleotides outside the gene matches: 5. Germline-derived CDR1 and CDR2 are MDHEN and SYDVKM. The CDR3 length is 14 residues. CDR3 sequence (DNA): TGTGCCAGCAGATCGGGACAGGGTGACACTGAAGCTTTCTTT. Protein: CASRSGQGDTEAFF.

The chain carries TRBV12-3 or TRBV12-4 and TRBJ2-3, with a weak D call TRBD2 (5 bases). Trimming took off 3 bases at V and 1 base at J, with 5 bases between the two ends. The length of the CDR3 is 13 residues. The CDR3 sequence is CASSFGGTDTQYF. The CDR3 coding sequence is TGTGCCAGCAGTTTCGGGGGCACAGATACGCAGTATTTT.

The sample holds many counts of this clonotype. The chain employs TRBV7-9 and TRBJ1-1; D possibly corresponds to TRBD1 (5 bases). Germline V gene sequence: CDR1 SEHNR, CDR2 FQNEAQ (reference sequence). This CDR3 spans 14 amino acids. V was clipped by 7 bases and J by 3 bases, with 15 bases between them. The CDR3 sequence is CASILGGSHTEAFF. The CDR3 nucleotides read TGTGCCAGCATCCTGGGGGGGTCGCACACTGAAGCTTTCTTT.

This clonotype has ten or more counts. The chain uses TRBV25-1 and TRBJ2-1; 8 bases line up with TRBD2. The V segment lost 3 bases and the J segment 8 bases; nucleotides outside the gene matches: 9. The CDR3 extends over 15 amino acids. The germline V gene encodes CDR1 MGHDK and CDR2 SYGVNS. Written as DNA, the CDR3 is TGTGCCAGCAGTGAGGCCGGGACTAGAAATCATGAGCAGTTCTTC. Protein: CASSEAGTRNHEQFF.

Of note for this clonotype: This may arise from a read error, as a much more abundant clone is one base away. J is TRBJ2-1 and V is TRBV6-2 or TRBV6-3; TRBD2 matches at 13 bases. The CDR3 contains 15 residues. V was pared by 4 bases and J by 10 bases, with 7 bases of the junction left unmatched. Germline lookup yields CDR1 MNHEY and CDR2 SVGEGT. CDR3 DNA sequence: TGTGCCAGCAGTTTCCGACTAGCGGGGGGTCAGGAGCAGTTCTTC. This gives the protein CASSFRLAGGQEQFF.

Many counts were recorded for this clonotype. The chain employs TRBV20-1 and TRBJ1-5; 7 nucleotides line up with TRBD1. The V gene end was trimmed by 3 bases and the J gene end by 6 bases; junction bases not matched to a gene: 5. This CDR3 is 13 amino acids long. The germline V gene encodes CDR1 DFQATT and CDR2 SNEGSKA (reference sequence). CDR3 sequence reads: CSASEGASQPQHF. CDR3 nucleotide sequence: TGCAGTGCTAGCGAGGGGGCGAGTCAGCCCCAGCATTTT.

This clonotype came up many times. The chain uses TRBV6-9 and TRBJ2-7; no firm D call. The CDR3 has 9 residues. Germline CDR1 is MNHGY and CDR2 is SVAAGI. DNA of the CDR3: TGTTCGCAGTGGGGCGAGCAGTACTTC. It encodes CSQWGEQYF.

This clonotype was picked up many times. The chain carries TRBV2 and TRBJ2-7; no clear D gene. Trimming removed 11 bases from V and 2 bases from J, with 10 bases in between. Germline-derived CDR1 and CDR2 are SNHLY and FYNNEI. The CDR3 spans 11 residues. CDR3: CASERAYEQYF. CDR3 coding DNA: TGTGCCTCCGAACGGGCCTACGAGCAGTACTTC.

There are many counts of this clonotype. The V and J genes are TRBV7-2 and TRBJ1-2, with no clear D. This CDR3 spans 15 amino acids. CDR1 is SGHTA, CDR2 FQGNSA, per germline. Between the trimmed V and J ends, which lost 5 bases and 3 bases, there was a span of 16 bases. CDR3 residues: CASSTKVRSYYGYTF. The CDR3 DNA follows: TGTGCCAGCAGCACAAAGGTTCGGAGTTACTATGGCTACACCTTC. Filled out from reference TRBV7-2 and TRBJ1-2, the complete variable domain reads GAGVSQSPSNKVTEKGKDVELRCDPISGHTALYWYRQSLGQGLEFLIYFQGNSAPDKSGLPSDRFSAERTGGSVSTLTIQRTQQEDSAVYLCASSTKVRSYYGYTFGSGTRLTVV.

Ten or more counts support this clonotype. V usage is TRBV7-9 and J usage is TRBJ1-6; unclear D gene. CDR3 length: 14 amino acids. Germline CDR1 reads SEHNR; CDR2 reads FQNEAQ (reference sequence). Trimming cost V 7 bases and J 4 bases, with 11 bases left between them. The CDR3 loop is CASTQPSYNSPLHF. In nucleotides, the CDR3 is TGTGCCAGCACCCAACCTAGTTATAATTCACCCCTCCACTTT.

This clonotype has a handful of counts. This CDR3 reads CASSTGPGTDTQYF. In nucleotides, the CDR3 is TGTGCCAGCAGTACCGGACCCGGAACAGATACGCAGTATTTT. V and J are TRBV12-3 or TRBV12-4 and TRBJ2-3; D not resolved. CDR3 size: 14 residues. The ends were cut back, 5 bases at V and 3 bases at J, with 12 bases in the middle.

This clonotype has just a few counts. V is TRBV6-1 and J is TRBJ1-5, with D possibly matching TRBD1 (5 bases). This CDR3 region has 14 residues. The ends were cut back, 4 bases at V and 5 bases at J, with 12 bases in the middle. Germline assignment: CDR1 MNHNS and CDR2 SASEGT. The chain's CDR3 is CASSVERGYQPQHF. CDR3 DNA: TGTGCCAGCAGTGTGGAGAGGGGTTATCAGCCCCAGCATTTT.